This T cell receptor beta chain is drawn from a study of T cells in Graves' hyperthyroidism and ophthalmopathy (dated by TCRdb to between 2019 and 2020). At the level of the whole study: Peripheral blood was collected at initial diagnosis, before any treatment. A discovery cohort of roughly 96 patients, approximately 44 with Graves' ophthalmopathy and approximately 57 with stable Graves' hyperthyroidism, was used to find distinguishing TCR V-J signatures. Prospective prediction of ophthalmopathy was tested in an independent validation cohort of about 19 hyperthyroidism patients and some 17 patients who later progressed to ophthalmopathy. The 100 discovery patients were divided at random into training and test sets in a 7:3 ratio. In roughly six Graves' hyperthyroidism patients, the study also compared T-cell repertoires from thyroid tissue with T-cell repertoires from blood. After sampling, hyperthyroidism patients received methimazole starting at 30 mg daily, and ophthalmopathy patients received high-dose intravenous methylprednisolone. According to the paper, TCR Vbeta CDR3 sequencing was carried out on 120 to 150 peripheral blood samples, which came from more than 40 ophthalmopathy, roughly 75 hyperthyroidism and roughly 17 progressor patients.

Including the terminal cysteine and phenylalanine, the CDR3 comprises 14 residues. Only the CDR3 part of the read is kept: 42 bases, read in frame from the first base. For CDR1 and CDR2, the germline V gene (reference sequence) lists LNHDA and SQIVND. At the junction V is shortened by 11 bases and J by 4 bases; bases outside the gene matches: 10. Moderately to severely active disease, a Clinical Activity Score of at least 3, a NOSPECS grade of at least 4, and a duration under 3 months were present in ophthalmopathy patients. Patients with uncontrolled infections, other autoimmune diseases, pregnancy or lactation were excluded. Diagnoses were established on the basis of clinical symptoms, serum thyroxine and TRAb, thyroid ultrasound, and orbital computed tomography. Ficoll-Paque density gradient centrifugation was used to isolate PBMCs from 8.5 to 10 ml of fresh peripheral blood. Trizol reagent was used to extract total RNA, and RNA quality was then checked on an Agilent 2100 Bioanalyzer.

The TCR beta CDR3 regions were amplified from RNA transcripts. For the first round of RT-PCR on the TCR CDR3, the HTBI primer set was used together with the Qiagen OneStep RT-PCR kit. Libraries were constructed in a second round of multiplex PCR, after which size selection and purification were carried out. The libraries were sequenced on an Illumina HiSeq2000 using paired-end 100 bp reads. The source study handled its data this way. SOAPnuke was used to process the raw data, removing reads that contained adapters or uncalled bases, had a mean Phred below 15, or lacked an exact match to the constant primer or identifier. High-quality paired reads were merged with COPE v1.2.5, and unique nucleotide sequences were defined as clonotypes. MiTCR v1.1 was used to align the clonotypes against IMGT TRBV, TRBD and TRBJ reference segments. Only V-J combinations with frequency above 0.0001, covering about 99% of repertoires, were analysed. The TCS score was defined as F50 (clonal expansion) divided by E x V (chaos), with BLOSUM62-based TCRdist calculated between CDR3 peptides within each V-J. Welch's t-statistics and random forest reduced 514 V-J features to about 13, which were used in a naive Bayes classifier (R e1071). Through fastp at Q25 and MiXCR, TCRdb rebuilt clones from the public reads, retaining in-frame beta chains. When rows share a CDR3 protein, they turn into one entry using the most common DNA and genes. V and J calls and clone size were set by TCRdb, not the authors. This sample is represented by over 400,000 distinct CDR3 sequences; under 25% of them were singletons. About 49% of the sample is in the top ten clones.

Study-wide conclusions, independent of this receptor: In validation, the model predicted progression to ophthalmopathy a median of roughly 6.1 months before onset, with approximately 70% sensitivity and almost 75% specificity. A model built on a 13 V-J signature distinguished ophthalmopathy from stable hyperthyroidism, reaching over 85% sensitivity and under 84% specificity in cross-validation and 80%/75% in testing. Sample size was not statistically predetermined, and investigators were not blinded to group allocation. Most expanded thyroid clonotypes (frequency above 0.001) were also detected in blood, a finding suggesting that blood repertoires may reflect thyroid immune responses.

Worth noting for this clonotype: The target of this receptor is not known. No per-base quality is available; no much larger clone lies one base away.

This sequence was found in a woman in her seventies with Graves' ophthalmopathy. The sequencing sample was made of blood. The chain is assembled from TRBV19 and TRBJ2-2; TRBD2 aligns with 7 central bases. The CDR3 reads CASRGDYFTGELFF. The DNA is as follows: TGTGCCTCCCGCGGGGACTACTTCACCGGGGAGCTGTTTTTT.